This is a list of T cell receptor beta chains from one sample in a study of human T cells and chemical hapten exposure. In TCRdb, the RACE reads were re-called with MiXCR into one record per CDR3 protein. The table records about 39,000 distinct CDR3 sequences, under 15% of them present only once. Sequenced here: whole blood, sampled in connection with sensitization to the hapten diphenylcyclopropenone (DPC). The origin of the receptors is a woman younger than 45 with alopecia areata. Some clones in this sample may be carry-over from other donors' samples. Each CDR3 is given without its conserved first and last residue.

v_gene,j_gene,CDR3aa
TRBV7-2,TRBJ2-4,ASSGRPDKNIQY
TRBV13,TRBJ2-7,ASSLGPYKGLGQY
TRBV29-1,TRBJ2-3,SASFTNTQY
TRBV28,TRBJ1-1,ASSLGASEFEAF
TRBV27,TRBJ1-1,ACGPSNTEAF
TRBV11-2,TRBJ2-1,ASSLGRHNEQF
TRBV27,TRBJ2-3,ASSLRRESDTQY
TRBV27,TRBJ2-7,ASRGKGGRVNEQY
TRBV6-2/TRBV6-3,TRBJ1-1,ASSPWGRTNTEAF
TRBV4-2,TRBJ1-1,ASSHAGLRDEAF
TRBV18,TRBJ2-3,ASSTQHTDTQY
TRBV28,TRBJ1-1,ASTSNTEAF
TRBV4-3,TRBJ1-3,ASSQAPSGSGNTIY
TRBV2,TRBJ2-5,ASSVKETQY
TRBV20-1,TRBJ2-3,SARGPEGNTDTQY
TRBV28,TRBJ2-5,ASSFSSGGQETQY
TRBV19,TRBJ2-3,ASSIEPGLAGRDTQY
TRBV25-1,TRBJ2-1,ASSEAGSPADEQF
TRBV20-1,TRBJ1-5,SARVDVRQPQH
TRBV20-1,TRBJ1-4,SGSRGPNEKLF
TRBV5-1,TRBJ2-7,ASSRTGKSYEQY
TRBV6-2/TRBV6-3,TRBJ2-7,ASSSQAGVGEQY
TRBV7-6,TRBJ1-3,ASSLGQIGNTIY
TRBV7-2,TRBJ2-3,ASSRDTSTDTQY
TRBV7-2,TRBJ2-5,ASSSRYGQGETQY
TRBV7-6,TRBJ2-3,ASSLSGPGDTQY
TRBV3-1,TRBJ2-1,ASSQDGGASVYNEQF
TRBV28,TRBJ1-6,ASSSDRVSPLH
TRBV18,TRBJ2-7,ASSPSQGEVSYEQY
TRBV28,TRBJ1-4,ASTSSIRTNEKLF
TRBV18,TRBJ2-7,ASSGSLSGGSYEQY
TRBV29-1,TRBJ2-1,SVEDQTVRKRF
TRBV29-1,TRBJ1-2,SVNAGGSGGYT
TRBV4-3,TRBJ2-2,ASSQKYNTGELF
TRBV11-2,TRBJ2-1,ASSLEAKQGTSPLHEQF